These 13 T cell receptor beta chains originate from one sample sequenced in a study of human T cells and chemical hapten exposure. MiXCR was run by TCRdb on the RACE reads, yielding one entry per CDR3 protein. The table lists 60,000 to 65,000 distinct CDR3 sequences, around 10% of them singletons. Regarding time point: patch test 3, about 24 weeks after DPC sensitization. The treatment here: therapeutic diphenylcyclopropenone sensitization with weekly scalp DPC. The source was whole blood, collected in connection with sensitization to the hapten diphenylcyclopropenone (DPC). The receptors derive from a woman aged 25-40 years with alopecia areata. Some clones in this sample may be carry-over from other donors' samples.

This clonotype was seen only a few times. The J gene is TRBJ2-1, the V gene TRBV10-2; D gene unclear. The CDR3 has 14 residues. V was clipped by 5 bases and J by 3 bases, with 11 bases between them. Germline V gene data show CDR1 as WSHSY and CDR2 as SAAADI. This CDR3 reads CASSSDRYYNEQFF. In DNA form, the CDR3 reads TGCGCCAGCAGTTCGGACCGCTACTACAATGAGCAGTTCTTC.

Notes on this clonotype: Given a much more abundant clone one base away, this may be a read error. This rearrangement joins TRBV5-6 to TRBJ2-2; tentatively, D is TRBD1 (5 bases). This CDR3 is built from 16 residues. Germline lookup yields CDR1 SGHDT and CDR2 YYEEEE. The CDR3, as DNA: TGTGCCAGCAGCTTGGAGTCCAGGGCAAACACCGTGGAGCTGTTTTTT. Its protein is CASSLESRANTVELFF.

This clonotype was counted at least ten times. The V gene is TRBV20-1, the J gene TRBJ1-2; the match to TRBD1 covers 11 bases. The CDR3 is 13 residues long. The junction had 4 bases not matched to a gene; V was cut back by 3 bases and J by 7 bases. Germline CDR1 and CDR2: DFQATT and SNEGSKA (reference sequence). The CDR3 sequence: CSASGQGAFGYTF. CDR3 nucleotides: TGCAGTGCTAGTGGACAGGGGGCGTTTGGCTACACCTTC.

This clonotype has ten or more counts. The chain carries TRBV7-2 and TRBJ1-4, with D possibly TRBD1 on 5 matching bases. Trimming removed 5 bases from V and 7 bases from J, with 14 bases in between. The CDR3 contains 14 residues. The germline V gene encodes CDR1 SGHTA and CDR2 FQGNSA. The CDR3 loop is CASSPSGGVEKLFF. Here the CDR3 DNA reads TGTGCCAGCAGCCCCTCCGGGGGAGTTGAAAAACTGTTTTTT.

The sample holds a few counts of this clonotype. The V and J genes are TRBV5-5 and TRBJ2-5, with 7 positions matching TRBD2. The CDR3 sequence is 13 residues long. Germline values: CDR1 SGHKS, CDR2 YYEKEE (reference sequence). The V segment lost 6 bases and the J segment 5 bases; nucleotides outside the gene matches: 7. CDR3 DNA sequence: TGTGCCAGCACCGACGACGGGGGGGAGACCCAGTACTTC. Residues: CASTDDGGETQYF.

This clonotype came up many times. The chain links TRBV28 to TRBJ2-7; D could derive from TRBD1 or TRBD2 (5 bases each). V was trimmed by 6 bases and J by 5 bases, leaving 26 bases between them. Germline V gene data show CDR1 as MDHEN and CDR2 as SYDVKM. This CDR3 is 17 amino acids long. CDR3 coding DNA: TGTGCCAGCAGGCCCCCCCGACCTGGGGGAGCGGTCCACGAGCAGTACTTC. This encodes CASRPPRPGGAVHEQYF. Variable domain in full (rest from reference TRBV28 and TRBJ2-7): DVKVTQSSRYLVKRTGEKVFLECVQDMDHENMFWYRQDPGLGLRLIYFSYDVKMKEKGDIPEGYSVSREKKERFSLILESASTNQTSMYLCASRPPRPGGAVHEQYFGPGTRLTVT.

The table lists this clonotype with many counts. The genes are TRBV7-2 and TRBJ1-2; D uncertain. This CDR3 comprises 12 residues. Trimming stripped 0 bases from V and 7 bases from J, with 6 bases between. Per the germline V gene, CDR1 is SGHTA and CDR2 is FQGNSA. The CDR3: CASSLARAGYTF. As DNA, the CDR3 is TGTGCCAGCAGCTTAGCTAGGGCTGGCTACACCTTC.

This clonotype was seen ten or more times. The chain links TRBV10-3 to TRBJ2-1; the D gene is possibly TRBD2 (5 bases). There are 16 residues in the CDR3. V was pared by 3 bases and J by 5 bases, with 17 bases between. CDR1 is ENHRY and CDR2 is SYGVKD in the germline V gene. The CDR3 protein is CAISDIPRTGNNEQFF. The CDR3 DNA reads TGTGCCATCAGTGATATCCCCCGGACCGGGAACAATGAGCAGTTCTTC.

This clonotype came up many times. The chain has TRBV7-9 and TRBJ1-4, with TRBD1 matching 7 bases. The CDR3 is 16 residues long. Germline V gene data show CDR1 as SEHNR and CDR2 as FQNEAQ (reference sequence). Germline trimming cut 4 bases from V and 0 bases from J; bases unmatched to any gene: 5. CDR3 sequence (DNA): TGTGCCAGCAGCTCCGGGACAGTTACAACTAATGAAAAACTGTTTTTT. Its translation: CASSSGTVTTNEKLFF.

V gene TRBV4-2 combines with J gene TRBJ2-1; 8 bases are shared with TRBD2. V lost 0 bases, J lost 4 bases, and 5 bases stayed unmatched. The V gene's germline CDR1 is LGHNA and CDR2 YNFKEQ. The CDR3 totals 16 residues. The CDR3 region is CASSQDGGGGYNEQFF. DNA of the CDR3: TGTGCCAGCAGCCAAGATGGTGGCGGGGGGTACAATGAGCAGTTCTTC.

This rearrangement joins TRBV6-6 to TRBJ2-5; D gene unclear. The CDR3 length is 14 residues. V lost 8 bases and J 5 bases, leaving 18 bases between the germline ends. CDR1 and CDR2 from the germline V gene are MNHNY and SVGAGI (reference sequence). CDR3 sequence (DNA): TGTGCCAGCCGAGACACCGTTACCGGGGAGACCCAGTACTTC. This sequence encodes CASRDTVTGETQYF.

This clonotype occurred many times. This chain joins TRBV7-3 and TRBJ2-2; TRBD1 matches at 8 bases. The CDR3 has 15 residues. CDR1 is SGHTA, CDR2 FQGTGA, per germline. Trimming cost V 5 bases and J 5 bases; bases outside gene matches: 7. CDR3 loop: CASSPDRAETGELFF. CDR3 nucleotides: TGTGCCAGCAGCCCGGACAGGGCCGAAACCGGGGAGCTGTTTTTT.

CDR3 sequence: CASSLDGTREQYF. The CDR3 DNA follows: TGCGCCAGCAGCTTGGACGGGACTAGAGAGCAGTACTTC. J is TRBJ2-7 and V is TRBV5-1; TRBD2 matches 8 bases. V trimming: 0 bases; J trimming: 7 bases; junction bases outside the gene matches: 3. The CDR3 totals 13 residues. Germline V gives CDR1 SGHRS, CDR2 YFSETQ.